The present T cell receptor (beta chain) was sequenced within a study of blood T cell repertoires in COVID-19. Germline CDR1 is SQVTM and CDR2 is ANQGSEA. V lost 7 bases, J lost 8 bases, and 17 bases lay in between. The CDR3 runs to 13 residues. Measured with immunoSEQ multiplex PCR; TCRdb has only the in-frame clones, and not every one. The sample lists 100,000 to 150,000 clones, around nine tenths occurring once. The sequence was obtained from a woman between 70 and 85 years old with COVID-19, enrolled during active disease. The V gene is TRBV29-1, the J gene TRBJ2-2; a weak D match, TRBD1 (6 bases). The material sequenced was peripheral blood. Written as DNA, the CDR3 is TGCAGCGCGATCGAATTGGGGGCAGGGGAGCTGTTTTTT. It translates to CSAIELGAGELFF.